Each of the 17 T cell receptor beta chains below was sequenced from the same sample in a study of T-cell memory formation after mild COVID-19. TCRdb analysed the 5' RACE reads with MiXCR anew, one entry per CDR3 protein. The table records some 350,000 distinct CDR3 sequences, around a sixth of them present only once. The source material was PBMCs or a T cell subset sorted from them (not recorded which). These receptors came from a man aged 18-30 years who had mild COVID-19 (a few samples of this study predate the infection). Cell type and time point are not known.

This clonotype was seen only a few times. CDR3 region: CATSRSLTGQRGEKLFF. CDR3 DNA: TGTGCCACCAGCCGGAGTCTCACAGGCCAGAGGGGTGAAAAACTGTTTTTT. This rearrangement joins TRBV15 to TRBJ1-4; TRBD1 might be the D (5 bases). Germline V gene lookup returns CDR1 LNHNV and CDR2 YYDKDF (reference sequence). V shed 5 bases and J shed 7 bases, with 23 bases lying between them. The CDR3 spans 17 residues.

This clonotype came up a few times. The CDR3 reads CASSLVGTQPEAFF. The CDR3 DNA reads TGTGCCAGCAGTTTAGTTGGGACACAACCAGAAGCTTTCTTT. The chain links TRBV27 to TRBJ1-1; a weak D match, TRBD1 (6 bases). The V end was cut by 2 bases, the J end by 8 bases, with 15 bases between. Germline CDR1 reads MNHEY; CDR2 reads SMNVEV (reference sequence). The CDR3 has 14 amino acids.

Only a few counts were recorded for this clonotype. The gene calls are TRBV4-1 and TRBJ2-7; 7 bases line up with TRBD1. The V gene's germline CDR1 is MGHRA and CDR2 YSYEKL. There are 14 residues in the CDR3. The J segment lost 7 bases and the V segment lost 2 bases, leaving 8 bases of the junction unmatched. In nucleotides, the CDR3 is TGCGCCAGCAGCCAACGTGAGGGGGCTGGGGAGCAGTACGTC. Amino acid sequence: CASSQREGAGEQYV.

The CDR3 sequence: CATGREGGGPTSTDTQYF. CDR3 DNA: TGTGCCACCGGTAGGGAGGGCGGGGGCCCTACTAGCACAGATACGCAGTATTTT. V and J are TRBV10-3 and TRBJ2-3, with TRBD2 as a possible D gene (7 bases). Germline-derived CDR1 and CDR2 are ENHRY and SYGVKD. The CDR3 loop spans 18 amino acids. V was shortened by 10 bases and J by 0 bases, with 26 bases between the two germline ends.

This clonotype was observed a handful of times. This sequence joins TRBV28 and TRBJ2-1; D is tentatively TRBD1 or TRBD2 (5 bases each). Germline V gene sequence: CDR1 MDHEN, CDR2 SYDVKM. Trimming removed 4 bases from V and 0 bases from J, with 16 bases in between. The CDR3 spans 17 residues. CDR3 sequence: CASSSLPWGSSYNEQFF. CDR3 DNA sequence: TGTGCCAGCAGTTCCCTCCCGTGGGGGAGCTCCTACAATGAGCAGTTCTTC.

The chain recombines TRBV5-4 with TRBJ2-7; 11 bases agree with TRBD1. Germline trimming cut 4 bases from V and 1 base from J; bases unmatched to any gene: 7. This CDR3 contains 16 residues. CDR1 and CDR2 (germline): SGHNT, YYREEE (reference sequence). CDR3 amino acids: CASSARTGGLSYEQYV. The CDR3 DNA reads as TGTGCCAGCAGCGCAAGGACAGGGGGCCTTTCCTACGAGCAGTACGTC.

The CDR3, as DNA: TGTGCCAGCCCCGGGAGCGAGCAGTACTTC. Translating gives CASPGSEQYF. The rearrangement uses TRBV21-1 and TRBJ2-7; TRBD1 is taken as the D call from the table, unchecked against the DNA. TRBV21-1 corresponds to a pseudogene. The length of the CDR3 is 10 residues.

The rearrangement links TRBV2 to TRBJ2-1; D is unclear. CDR3 length: 12 amino acids. Germline CDR1 SNHLY, CDR2 FYNNEI. V lost 7 bases and J lost 8, with 12 bases in between. CDR3 region: CASKVSLDEQFF. Here the CDR3 DNA reads TGTGCCAGCAAAGTATCCCTCGATGAGCAGTTCTTC.

The J gene is TRBJ2-3, the V gene TRBV5-1, with D perhaps given as TRBD1 or TRBD2 (6 bases each). The CDR3 contains 15 residues. V lost 7 bases and J lost 0, with 15 bases in between. Germline V lookup: CDR1 SGHRS, CDR2 YFSETQ. The CDR3 DNA is TGCGCCAGCCCCCGGGGGCGGATTAGCACAGATACGCAGTATTTT. It yields the protein CASPRGRISTDTQYF.

This clonotype occurred a few times. V and J are TRBV29-1 and TRBJ1-5; no reliable D call. The CDR3 contains 13 residues. Germline values: CDR1 SQVTM, CDR2 ANQGSEA. Trimming took off 6 bases at V and 0 bases at J, with 9 bases between the two ends. Here the CDR3 DNA reads TGCAGCGTCAGGTTCGGTAGCAATCAGCCCCAGCATTTT. This translates into CSVRFGSNQPQHF.

This clonotype was counted between two and nine times. This rearrangement joins TRBV4-2 to TRBJ1-6; D not resolved. The CDR3 length is 16 residues. Trimming left V 1 base short and J 6 bases short, with 13 bases between. The V gene's germline CDR1 is LGHNA and CDR2 YNFKEQ. CDR3 sequence: CASSQVSWGANSPLHF. The CDR3 DNA follows: TGTGCCAGCAGCCAAGTATCATGGGGTGCTAATTCACCCCTCCACTTT.

Ten or more counts support this clonotype. The CDR3 spells CASSQEKGRVNYGYTF. In DNA form, the CDR3 reads TGCGCCAGCAGCCAAGAGAAGGGCAGGGTAAACTATGGCTACACCTTC. This chain links TRBV4-1 with TRBJ1-2; D is possibly TRBD1 (5 bases). Germline-derived CDR1 and CDR2 are MGHRA and YSYEKL. This CDR3 comprises 16 residues. The germline V and J ends were trimmed by 0 bases and 2 bases, with 13 bases remaining between them.

In this sample, this clonotype turned up many times. V and J are TRBV4-2 and TRBJ1-2; 9 bases agree with TRBD1. This CDR3 is 15 amino acids long. With V trimmed by 0 bases and J by 3 bases, 2 bases remained unmatched. Germline loops: CDR1 LGHNA, CDR2 YNFKEQ. DNA of the CDR3: TGTGCCAGCAGCCAAGACCGGGACAGGGACTATGGCTACACCTTC. Translated: CASSQDRDRDYGYTF.

This rearrangement joins TRBV4-3 to TRBJ1-4, with unresolved D. The CDR3 spans 14 residues. The V gene lost 0 bases and the J gene lost 7 bases, with 9 bases spanning the gap. Germline V gene lookup returns CDR1 LGHNA and CDR2 YSLEER. CDR3: CASSQDGRAEKLFF. CDR3 in DNA: TGCGCCAGCAGCCAAGACGGGAGGGCTGAAAAACTGTTTTTT.

This clonotype has at least ten counts. The CDR3 bases are TGTGCCACCAGCGCCACTCGTAAAGATACGCAGTATTTT. This translates into CATSATRKDTQYF. The V and J genes are TRBV15 and TRBJ2-3, with D unclear. Trimming pared 5 bases from V and 5 bases from J, leaving 11 bases between. Germline V gene data show CDR1 as LNHNV and CDR2 as YYDKDF (reference sequence). This CDR3 spans 13 amino acids.

The chain uses TRBV29-1 and TRBJ2-3; D is ambiguous. Germline CDR1 is SQVTM and CDR2 is ANQGSEA. CDR3 length: 14 amino acids. V lost 1 base and J lost 1, with 9 bases in between. The CDR3 region is CSVEGPGGTDTQYF. CDR3 coding DNA: TGCAGCGTTGAAGGACCTGGGGGCACAGATACGCAGTATTTT.

The rearrangement joins TRBV6-2 or TRBV6-3 to TRBJ2-1, with 9 bases lining up with TRBD1. The CDR3 contains 12 residues. Unmatched junction bases numbered 5, after V lost 10 bases and J lost 7 bases. The germline CDR1 and CDR2 sequences are MNHEY and SVGEGT. The chain's CDR3 is CATRDRENEQFF. The CDR3 DNA follows: TGTGCCACACGGGACAGGGAAAATGAGCAGTTCTTC.